This T cell receptor (beta chain) derives from a study of blood T cell repertoires in COVID-19. Study-level information: Acute and convalescent COVID-19 samples came from the United States, Italy and Spain. The cDNA or gDNA used as material had been derived from T cells, B-cell-depleted T cells, or PBMCs.

Seattle's cohort entered during active infection and was followed longitudinally. In the original workflow: The authors estimated nucleated cell counts from reference gene primer amplification. Profiling relied on immunoSEQ multiplex PCR, and the TCRdb table lists in-frame clones only, not all of them. V, J and clone size reflect that table, while D and trimming were determined from the DNA. Among 300,000 to 350,000 clones listed, around 90% were seen once. The sequence came from a woman aged 25 to 39 with COVID-19, enrolled during active disease. Sequencing was carried out using peripheral blood.

CDR3 DNA: TGTGCCAGTAGTATACCAGGGAACTATGGCTACACCTTC. Protein product: CASSIPGNYGYTF. The chain combines TRBV19 with TRBJ1-2, with a possible D match to TRBD1 (5 bases). The CDR3 is 13 amino acids. CDR1 and CDR2 (germline): LNHDA, SQIVND (reference sequence). Trimming took off 2 bases at V and 2 bases at J, with 6 bases between the two ends. Complete variable domain (other parts from reference TRBV19 and TRBJ1-2): DGGITQSPKYLFRKEGQNVTLSCEQNLNHDAMYWYRQDPGQGLRLIYYSQIVNDFQKGDIAEGYSVSREKKESFPLTVTSAQKNPTAFYLCASSIPGNYGYTFGSGTRLTVV.